This TCR beta chain came from a study of response to subunit inactivated influenza vaccine. Study-wide findings and caveats: Every seasonal influenza vaccination brings in few new T cells, the authors suggested.

This clonotype was seen repeatedly, ten times or more. Antigen specificity is unknown. V gave up 3 bases and J gave up 5 bases, with 16 bases separating them. The CDR3 is made up of 15 amino acids. The germline gives CDR1 MGHDK, CDR2 SYGVNS. TCRdb reprocessed the RT-PCR reads via MiXCR and lists one record per CDR3 protein. The table lists 500,000 to 600,000 distinct CDR3 sequences, 15% to 20% of them singletons. The J gene is TRBJ2-5, the V gene TRBV25-1, with a possible D match to TRBD1 (7 bases). The receptor was isolated from a man aged 50 to 69 who received an inactivated influenza vaccine. The sample consisted of CD4+ T cells sorted from PBMCs, taken less than 30 months after vaccination. Here the CDR3 reads CASSEHEGAGETQYF. The CDR3 nucleotides read TGTGCCAGCAGTGAGCATGAGGGGGCGGGGGAGACCCAGTACTTC.